Listed below are T cell receptor beta chains from one sample, sequenced in a study of blood T cell repertoires in COVID-19. The assay was immunoSEQ multiplex PCR, and TCRdb's table has in-frame clones only and misses some. The sample lists about 84,000 clones, under 85% occurring once. The sample was peripheral blood. Source of these receptors: a woman aged 80 or over with acute or convalescent COVID-19. Both conserved end residues are part of each CDR3. The D gene is left open where the match is weak. Rows may omit the clone size; those that give it use once, few, many or a size class.

TRBV20-1	TRBJ2-1	NA	NA	TGCAGTGCTAGCTCCGATGAGCAGTTCTTC	CSASSDEQFF
TRBV18	TRBJ2-7	TRBD1	NA	TGTGCCAGCTCGTTTACCGGGACAGGTTACTACGAGCAGTACTTC	CASSFTGTGYYEQYF
TRBV29-1	TRBJ2-7	NA	NA	TGCAGCGCCCGGAGGGAGTCCTACGAGCAGTACTTC	CSARRESYEQYF
TRBV6-2/TRBV6-3	TRBJ2-1	TRBD2	NA	TGTGCCAGCAGTTCCCTCACAGCGGGAGCCTACAATGAGCAGTTCTTC	CASSSLTAGAYNEQFF
TRBV7-2	TRBJ2-3	NA	NA	TGTGCCAGCAGCTCCAATATGGCTAGATCAGATACGCAGTATTTT	CASSSNMARSDTQYF
TRBV19	TRBJ2-6	NA	NA	TGTGCCAGTAGTATAGACCGGGGGGCCAACGTCCTGACTTTC	CASSIDRGANVLTF
TRBV7-3	TRBJ2-3	TRBD2	NA	TGTGCCAGCAGCTTAGGTGCTAGCGGGACGACAGATACGCAGTATTTT	CASSLGASGTTDTQYF
TRBV5-6	TRBJ2-7	TRBD1	NA	TGTGCCAGCAGCCTTTTAGACAGGGGCTACGAGCAGTACTTC	CASSLLDRGYEQYF
TRBV19	TRBJ1-3	NA	many	TGTGCCAGTAGGGACAGCGCGGACACCATATATTTT	CASRDSADTIYF
TRBV3-1/TRBV3-2	TRBJ2-7	TRBD2	NA	TGTGCCAGCAGTCAAGCATCTAGCGGGAGGAGTTCCTACGAGCAGTACTTC	CASSQASSGRSSYEQYF
TRBV11-1	TRBJ2-5	TRBD2	NA	TGTGCCAGCAGCTTAGCCCTCGGACTAGCGGGTCGACAAGAGACCCAGTACTTC	CASSLALGLAGRQETQYF
TRBV6-5	TRBJ1-4	NA	NA	TGTGCCAGCAGGGACAGTGCAACTAATGAAAAACTGTTTTTT	CASRDSATNEKLFF
TRBV5-1	TRBJ1-2	TRBD1	NA	TGCGCCAGCAGCCCCGGGACAGGGGGTTATGGCTACACCTTC	CASSPGTGGYGYTF
TRBV4-1	TRBJ1-5	TRBD1	NA	TGCGCCAGCAGCCAAACAGGGGAACAGCCCCAGCATTTT	CASSQTGEQPQHF
TRBV27	TRBJ2-3	TRBD1	few	TGTGCCAGCAGTCCGCCCGGGACAGGGAGGTTTGCAGATACGCAGTATTTT	CASSPPGTGRFADTQYF
TRBV20-1	TRBJ1-3	NA	once	TGCAGTGCTAGTTCCCGTGGAGCTGGAAACACCATATATTTT	CSASSRGAGNTIYF
TRBV6-5	TRBJ2-5	TRBD1	NA	TGTGCCAGCGCCCGGGACAGGGGTTCGGAGACCCAGTACTTC	CASARDRGSETQYF
TRBV6-5	TRBJ2-5	TRBD1	NA	TGTGCCAGCACCCAAACCGGGACAGGTTACTTC	CASTQTGTGYF
TRBV5-4	TRBJ2-5	NA	NA	TGTGCCAGCAGCTTTCCGACGGGACAAGAGACCCAGTACTTC	CASSFPTGQETQYF
TRBV5-1	TRBJ2-7	TRBD1	few	TGCGCCAGCAGCTTGGAAGCACGGGGACAGGGGTCCTACGAGCAGTACTTC	CASSLEARGQGSYEQYF
TRBV14	TRBJ2-7	NA	NA	TGTGCCAGCAGCCTACAACGCGGGACAGTCCACTACGAGCAGTACTTC	CASSLQRGTVHYEQYF
TRBV12-5	TRBJ1-1	NA	NA	TGTGCTAGTGGTTTGGGGCAGGAAGCTTTCTTT	CASGLGQEAFF
TRBV19	TRBJ2-7	NA	many	TGTGCCAGTAGCCAAACTACCTCCTTTGAGCAGTACTTC	CASSQTTSFEQYF
TRBV13	TRBJ2-1	NA	few	TGTGCCAGCAGCTTAGGTCAGGGCGACAATGAGCAGTTCTTC	CASSLGQGDNEQFF
TRBV30	TRBJ1-4	NA	NA	TGTGCCTGGAGTGTATCGTACAGGGTCGAGGAAAAACTGTTTTTT	CAWSVSYRVEEKLFF
TRBV6-6	TRBJ2-2	NA	NA	TGTGCCAGCTGCACAGGGCGGACCGGGGAGCTGTTTTTT	CASCTGRTGELFF
TRBV29-1	TRBJ2-1	NA	NA	TGCAGCGTTGAAGAACAATCCTACAATGAGCAGTTCTTC	CSVEEQSYNEQFF